The clone carrying this T cell receptor (beta chain) was detected once. What it binds is not known. This likely comes from a read error, as the CDR3 has no conserved phenylalanine or tryptophan at its end. The limits of the CDR3 on the DNA are not certain, so only TCRdb's listed CDR3 is given. This entry is derived from a study of response to subunit inactivated influenza vaccine. The study's findings and limits: T cells newly recruited by each seasonal influenza vaccination are few, the authors suggested.

Via MiXCR, TCRdb re-called the RT-PCR reads, giving one row per CDR3 protein. The table has 490,000 or so distinct CDR3 sequences, less than 10% seen once. The TCR originated in a man aged 50-75 years who received an inactivated influenza vaccine. Source: PBMCs from blood, taken roughly 24 months after vaccination.

CDR3 sequence reads: CATSRYRGDTGELFS. V is TRBV21-1 and J is TRBJ2-2; TRBD1 reflects the table's D call only, with no check against the DNA. TRBV21-1 has pseudogene status. Termini included, the CDR3 measures 15 amino acids.